This T cell receptor beta chain originates from a study of PD-1 blockade in mismatch repair-deficient tumors. The table came from immunoSEQ multiplex PCR; TCRdb's copy has only in-frame clones and leaves some out. The data hold 100,000 to 150,000 clones, with roughly 86% observed a single time. The CDR3 has 18 amino acids. V gave up 5 bases and J gave up 3 bases, with 26 bases separating them. The germline CDR1 and CDR2 sequences are SGHVS and FQNEAQ. The chain couples TRBV7-8 to TRBJ2-7; possibly TRBD2 for D (7 bases). This receptor was obtained from an adult with mismatch repair-deficient cancer. The sequencing here drew on peripheral blood, taken 44 weeks after starting pembrolizumab. The CDR3 here is CASSHDGLQGGNVYEQYF. Written as DNA, the CDR3 is TGTGCCAGCAGCCACGACGGGCTACAGGGAGGGAACGTCTACGAGCAGTACTTC. The full variable domain, with the rest looked up from reference TRBV7-8 and TRBJ2-7, is GAGVSQSPRYKVAKRGQDVALRCDPISGHVSLFWYQQALGQGPEFLTYFQNEAQLDKSGLPSDRFFAERPEGSVSTLKIQRTQQEDSAVYLCASSHDGLQGGNVYEQYFGPGTRLTVT.